This TCR beta chain is drawn from a study of T cell responses to AZD1222 COVID-19 vaccine (dated by TCRdb to the early 2020s). Describing the broader study: A total of around 240 trial participants underwent TCR sequencing, of whom under 220 had received two doses of AZD1222 and around 25 had received two doses of the MenACWY control vaccine. Trial participants were enrolled into age subgroups of 18-55, 56-69 and 70-plus years, which contained about 150, 28 and 57 TCR-sequenced participants, respectively.

Note on this clone: What this receptor recognizes is not known. It has no much larger one-base neighbor in the sample; base qualities were not kept.

The junction shows trimming of 7 bases on V and 0 bases on J, and the gene matches do not reach 5 bases of it. Looking up the germline V gene yields CDR1 SGHRS and CDR2 YFSETQ. There are 14 amino acids in the CDR3, from cysteine to phenylalanine inclusive. The sequence is cut down to CDR3 DNA, 42 bases in frame from base 1. Reading the label with the study, this specimen's time point is: about 28 days (+/-7) after the second vaccine dose. AZD1222 recipients whose second dose came at about 4 weeks and those whose second dose came at about 12 weeks were combined into one group, since spike-specific TCR depth and breadth did not differ between the two schedules. Vaccinee samples were obtained from the UK trials COV001 and COV002, which included a single-blind randomized controlled phase 2/3 trial of AZD1222 (ChAdOx1 nCoV-19) in healthy adults. Trial participant PBMC samples were collected at day 0 and day 28 after the second dose for TCRbeta chain sequencing.

The investigation overall reported the following: Because no day 14 peak-response samples were available, the repertoires could be characterized only after the peak T cell response. Reportedly, close to half of the unique spike-specific TCRs recognized epitopes lying outside the regions that are mutated in the B.1.351 and B.1.1.7 variants. Participants were mostly white British and included more females than males, and it was suggested by the authors that clonal diversity may have been underestimated. CD4 TCRs associated with the vaccine covered the entire spike protein, and the dominant responses were in regions 160-218 and 743-854. Conclusions about previously exposed vaccinees are limited because only six or seven AZD1222 recipients were SARS-CoV-2 seropositive at baseline. After two AZD1222 doses, spike-specific TCR breadth and depth were significantly higher than at day 0 and than in MenACWY recipients. The 56-69-year group was small, and its depth increase did not reach significance, likely because of low power.

The CDR3 regions of human TCRbeta chains were analyzed by immunosequencing. On the study's bioinformatics: TCRs in the repertoires were matched against a reference library of SARS-CoV-2-specific TCRs that had been generated with the MIRA antigen-specificity platform. Breadth was defined as the fraction of unique TCRs that were SARS-CoV-2-associated. Depth was defined as the fraction of total T cells that were SARS-CoV-2-associated. Using the MIRA data, every spike-specific TCR was mapped to the spike region that the TCR reacted to and assigned to either a CD4 or a CD8 class. Log10-transformed breadth and depth values were compared by one-way ANOVA with Sidak's multiple comparisons tests. TCRdb carries this immuneACCESS record with in-frame sequences only. Its versions omit some clonotypes, under half of them owing to an unresolved V gene in the studies checked, with the rest unexplained. V, J and clone size derive from that table, while D and trimming were established from the DNA sequence. The sample has fewer than 180,000 clones on record, 90% of them singletons. The biggest ten clones account for around 3.1% of the sample.

Here the chain combines TRBV5-1 and TRBJ2-3, with 7 central nucleotides matching TRBD2. This receptor was taken from an adult who received the AZD1222 COVID-19 vaccine. The source was peripheral blood, collected 28 days after the second AZD1222 dose. The DNA sequence reads TGCGCCAGCTCCCCTAGCGGAAGCACAGATACGCAGTATTTT. This encodes CASSPSGSTDTQYF.